The 11 T cell receptor beta chains reported below all come from one sample, sequenced in a study of blood T cell repertoires in COVID-19. Data came from immunoSEQ multiplex PCR; TCRdb stores just in-frame clones and leaves some out. The sample includes approximately 160,000 clones, 90% of them seen just once. Sequenced sample: peripheral blood. The receptors were gathered from a man between 60 and 75 years old with active or convalescent COVID-19.

This rearrangement joins TRBV12-3 or TRBV12-4 to TRBJ2-1; 9 nucleotides align to TRBD2. The length of the CDR3 is 13 residues. The V gene end was trimmed by 3 bases and the J gene end by 8 bases; junction bases not matched to a gene: 2. DNA of the CDR3: TGTGCCAGCAGTTTGGCGGGAGGGCATGAGCAGTTCTTC. Its translation is CASSLAGGHEQFF.

The chain employs TRBV7-2 and TRBJ2-3; D ambiguous. In germline, CDR1 is SGHTA, CDR2 FQGNSA. The ends were cut back, 4 bases at V and 6 bases at J, with 8 bases in the middle. CDR3 size: 12 residues. CDR3 sequence: CASSSPPDTQYF. In nucleotides, the CDR3 is TGTGCCAGCAGCTCCCCCCCGGATACGCAGTATTTT.

The V and J genes are TRBV5-1 and TRBJ1-4; TRBD1 aligns across 7 bases. The CDR3 totals 17 residues. Unmatched junction bases numbered 10, after V lost 0 bases and J lost 5 bases. Germline V gives CDR1 SGHRS, CDR2 YFSETQ. CDR3 region: CASSLEAGGSRNEKLFF. CDR3 in DNA: TGCGCCAGCAGCTTGGAGGCAGGGGGGTCGAGAAATGAAAAACTGTTTTTT.

The chain links TRBV6-1 to TRBJ1-4; 7 bases match TRBD1. In germline, CDR1 is MNHNS, CDR2 SASEGT. Trimming removed 1 base from V and 0 bases from J; junction bases left unmatched: 5. This CDR3 has 17 amino acids. The CDR3 reads CASSEDEGAATNEKLFF. The CDR3 DNA reads as TGTGCCAGCAGTGAAGACGAGGGGGCTGCAACTAATGAAAAACTGTTTTTT.

The chain has TRBV5-1 and TRBJ1-2; a possible D gene is TRBD1 (5 bases). The length of the CDR3 is 13 residues. Between the trimmed V and J ends, which lost 3 bases and 8 bases, there was a span of 14 bases. Germline assignment: CDR1 SGHRS and CDR2 YFSETQ. The CDR3 DNA reads TGCGCCAGCAGCTCCCGGGGGGAGAGGGGCTACACCTTC. The encoded protein is CASSSRGERGYTF.

Here the CDR3 DNA reads TGTGCCAGCAGACCTGGGACAGACTATAATTCACCCCTCCACTTT. Amino acid sequence: CASRPGTDYNSPLHF. This chain connects TRBV6-5 to TRBJ1-6, with 7 bases that match TRBD1. This CDR3 region has 15 residues. The ends lost 6 bases at V and 3 bases at J; junction bases unmatched: 5. CDR1 MNHEY and CDR2 SVGAGI come from the germline V gene.

Comments on this clone: Other DNA sequences of this sample code for an identical CDR3. This rearrangement joins TRBV12-3 or TRBV12-4 to TRBJ1-1; a weak D match, TRBD1 (5 bases). This CDR3 region has 13 residues. V lost 3 bases and J lost 4, with 9 bases in between. The CDR3 spells CASSFGGATEAFF. Here the CDR3 DNA reads TGTGCCAGCAGTTTTGGTGGGGCCACTGAAGCTTTCTTT.

The rearrangement joins TRBV19 to TRBJ2-7; tentatively, D is TRBD2 (6 bases). The CDR3 spans 15 residues. Deletions cut 2 bases from V and 5 bases from J, with 16 bases between. Germline CDR1 is LNHDA and CDR2 is SQIVND (reference sequence). DNA of the CDR3: TGTGCCAGTAGTATATTGCGGGGCAGAGACCACGAGCAGTACTTC. Translation gives CASSILRGRDHEQYF.

The V gene is TRBV7-6, the J gene TRBJ1-2; D perhaps matches TRBD1 (6 bases). The V gene's germline CDR1 is SGHVS and CDR2 FNYEAQ. The CDR3 runs to 14 residues. V shed 5 bases and J shed 3 bases, with 13 bases lying between them. CDR3 nucleotides: TGTGCCAGCAGCCAGGCCGGGGGGCACTATGGCTACACCTTC. Encoded protein: CASSQAGGHYGYTF.

This clone occurred once. The CDR3 loop reads CASSPGTSGPYEQYF. Written as DNA, the CDR3 is TGTGCCAGCAGCCCAGGGACTAGCGGACCCTACGAGCAGTACTTC. V gene TRBV5-4 combines with J gene TRBJ2-7, with 11 bases matching TRBD2. The CDR3 is 15 residues long. Germline CDR1 SGHNT, CDR2 YYREEE (reference sequence). J gave up 2 bases and V 4 bases, and 5 bases lay outside the gene matches.

J is TRBJ1-1 and V is TRBV28, with D perhaps matching TRBD1 (6 bases). Germline assignment: CDR1 MDHEN and CDR2 SYDVKM. V lost 2 bases and J 8 bases, leaving 12 bases between the germline ends. The CDR3 is 13 amino acids. Here the CDR3 DNA reads TGTGCCAGCAGTTTACCCCACAGGGAAGAAGCTTTCTTT. This encodes CASSLPHREEAFF.